This T cell receptor (beta chain) emerged from a study of T cell responses to AZD1222 COVID-19 vaccine. Study at large: The study pooled second doses at about 4 or about 12 weeks.

The study, taken as a whole, reports: At baseline, seropositivity was found in only 5 to 7 AZD1222 recipients. In all cases, repertoires were sampled only after the peak T cell response. Two AZD1222 administrations were followed by greater Spike-specific TCR breadth and depth.

This CDR3 is 15 amino acids long. Trimming removed 0 bases from V and 1 base from J, with 8 bases in between. Per germline, CDR1 SGHRS and CDR2 YFSETQ. Only in-frame clones appear in the TCRdb table, and some are missing; sequencing was by immunoSEQ multiplex PCR. The table records roughly 150,000 clones, roughly 92% of them present only once. As concerns this clone: Its antigen is not known.

This chain links TRBV5-1 with TRBJ1-5; TRBD1 might be the D (5 bases). Sample: peripheral blood, taken on day 0 of AZD1222 vaccination. This TCR derives from an adult in good health. This CDR3 reads CASSLGDVSNQPQHF. The CDR3 nucleotides are TGCGCCAGCAGCTTGGGGGACGTAAGCAATCAGCCCCAGCATTTT. The complete variable domain, with remaining parts taken from reference TRBV5-1 and TRBJ1-5, reads KAGVTQTPRYLIKTRGQQVTLSCSPISGHRSVSWYQQTPGQGLQFLFEYFSETQRNKGNFPGRFSGRQFSNSRSEMNVSTLELGDSALYLCASSLGDVSNQPQHFGDGTRLSIL.